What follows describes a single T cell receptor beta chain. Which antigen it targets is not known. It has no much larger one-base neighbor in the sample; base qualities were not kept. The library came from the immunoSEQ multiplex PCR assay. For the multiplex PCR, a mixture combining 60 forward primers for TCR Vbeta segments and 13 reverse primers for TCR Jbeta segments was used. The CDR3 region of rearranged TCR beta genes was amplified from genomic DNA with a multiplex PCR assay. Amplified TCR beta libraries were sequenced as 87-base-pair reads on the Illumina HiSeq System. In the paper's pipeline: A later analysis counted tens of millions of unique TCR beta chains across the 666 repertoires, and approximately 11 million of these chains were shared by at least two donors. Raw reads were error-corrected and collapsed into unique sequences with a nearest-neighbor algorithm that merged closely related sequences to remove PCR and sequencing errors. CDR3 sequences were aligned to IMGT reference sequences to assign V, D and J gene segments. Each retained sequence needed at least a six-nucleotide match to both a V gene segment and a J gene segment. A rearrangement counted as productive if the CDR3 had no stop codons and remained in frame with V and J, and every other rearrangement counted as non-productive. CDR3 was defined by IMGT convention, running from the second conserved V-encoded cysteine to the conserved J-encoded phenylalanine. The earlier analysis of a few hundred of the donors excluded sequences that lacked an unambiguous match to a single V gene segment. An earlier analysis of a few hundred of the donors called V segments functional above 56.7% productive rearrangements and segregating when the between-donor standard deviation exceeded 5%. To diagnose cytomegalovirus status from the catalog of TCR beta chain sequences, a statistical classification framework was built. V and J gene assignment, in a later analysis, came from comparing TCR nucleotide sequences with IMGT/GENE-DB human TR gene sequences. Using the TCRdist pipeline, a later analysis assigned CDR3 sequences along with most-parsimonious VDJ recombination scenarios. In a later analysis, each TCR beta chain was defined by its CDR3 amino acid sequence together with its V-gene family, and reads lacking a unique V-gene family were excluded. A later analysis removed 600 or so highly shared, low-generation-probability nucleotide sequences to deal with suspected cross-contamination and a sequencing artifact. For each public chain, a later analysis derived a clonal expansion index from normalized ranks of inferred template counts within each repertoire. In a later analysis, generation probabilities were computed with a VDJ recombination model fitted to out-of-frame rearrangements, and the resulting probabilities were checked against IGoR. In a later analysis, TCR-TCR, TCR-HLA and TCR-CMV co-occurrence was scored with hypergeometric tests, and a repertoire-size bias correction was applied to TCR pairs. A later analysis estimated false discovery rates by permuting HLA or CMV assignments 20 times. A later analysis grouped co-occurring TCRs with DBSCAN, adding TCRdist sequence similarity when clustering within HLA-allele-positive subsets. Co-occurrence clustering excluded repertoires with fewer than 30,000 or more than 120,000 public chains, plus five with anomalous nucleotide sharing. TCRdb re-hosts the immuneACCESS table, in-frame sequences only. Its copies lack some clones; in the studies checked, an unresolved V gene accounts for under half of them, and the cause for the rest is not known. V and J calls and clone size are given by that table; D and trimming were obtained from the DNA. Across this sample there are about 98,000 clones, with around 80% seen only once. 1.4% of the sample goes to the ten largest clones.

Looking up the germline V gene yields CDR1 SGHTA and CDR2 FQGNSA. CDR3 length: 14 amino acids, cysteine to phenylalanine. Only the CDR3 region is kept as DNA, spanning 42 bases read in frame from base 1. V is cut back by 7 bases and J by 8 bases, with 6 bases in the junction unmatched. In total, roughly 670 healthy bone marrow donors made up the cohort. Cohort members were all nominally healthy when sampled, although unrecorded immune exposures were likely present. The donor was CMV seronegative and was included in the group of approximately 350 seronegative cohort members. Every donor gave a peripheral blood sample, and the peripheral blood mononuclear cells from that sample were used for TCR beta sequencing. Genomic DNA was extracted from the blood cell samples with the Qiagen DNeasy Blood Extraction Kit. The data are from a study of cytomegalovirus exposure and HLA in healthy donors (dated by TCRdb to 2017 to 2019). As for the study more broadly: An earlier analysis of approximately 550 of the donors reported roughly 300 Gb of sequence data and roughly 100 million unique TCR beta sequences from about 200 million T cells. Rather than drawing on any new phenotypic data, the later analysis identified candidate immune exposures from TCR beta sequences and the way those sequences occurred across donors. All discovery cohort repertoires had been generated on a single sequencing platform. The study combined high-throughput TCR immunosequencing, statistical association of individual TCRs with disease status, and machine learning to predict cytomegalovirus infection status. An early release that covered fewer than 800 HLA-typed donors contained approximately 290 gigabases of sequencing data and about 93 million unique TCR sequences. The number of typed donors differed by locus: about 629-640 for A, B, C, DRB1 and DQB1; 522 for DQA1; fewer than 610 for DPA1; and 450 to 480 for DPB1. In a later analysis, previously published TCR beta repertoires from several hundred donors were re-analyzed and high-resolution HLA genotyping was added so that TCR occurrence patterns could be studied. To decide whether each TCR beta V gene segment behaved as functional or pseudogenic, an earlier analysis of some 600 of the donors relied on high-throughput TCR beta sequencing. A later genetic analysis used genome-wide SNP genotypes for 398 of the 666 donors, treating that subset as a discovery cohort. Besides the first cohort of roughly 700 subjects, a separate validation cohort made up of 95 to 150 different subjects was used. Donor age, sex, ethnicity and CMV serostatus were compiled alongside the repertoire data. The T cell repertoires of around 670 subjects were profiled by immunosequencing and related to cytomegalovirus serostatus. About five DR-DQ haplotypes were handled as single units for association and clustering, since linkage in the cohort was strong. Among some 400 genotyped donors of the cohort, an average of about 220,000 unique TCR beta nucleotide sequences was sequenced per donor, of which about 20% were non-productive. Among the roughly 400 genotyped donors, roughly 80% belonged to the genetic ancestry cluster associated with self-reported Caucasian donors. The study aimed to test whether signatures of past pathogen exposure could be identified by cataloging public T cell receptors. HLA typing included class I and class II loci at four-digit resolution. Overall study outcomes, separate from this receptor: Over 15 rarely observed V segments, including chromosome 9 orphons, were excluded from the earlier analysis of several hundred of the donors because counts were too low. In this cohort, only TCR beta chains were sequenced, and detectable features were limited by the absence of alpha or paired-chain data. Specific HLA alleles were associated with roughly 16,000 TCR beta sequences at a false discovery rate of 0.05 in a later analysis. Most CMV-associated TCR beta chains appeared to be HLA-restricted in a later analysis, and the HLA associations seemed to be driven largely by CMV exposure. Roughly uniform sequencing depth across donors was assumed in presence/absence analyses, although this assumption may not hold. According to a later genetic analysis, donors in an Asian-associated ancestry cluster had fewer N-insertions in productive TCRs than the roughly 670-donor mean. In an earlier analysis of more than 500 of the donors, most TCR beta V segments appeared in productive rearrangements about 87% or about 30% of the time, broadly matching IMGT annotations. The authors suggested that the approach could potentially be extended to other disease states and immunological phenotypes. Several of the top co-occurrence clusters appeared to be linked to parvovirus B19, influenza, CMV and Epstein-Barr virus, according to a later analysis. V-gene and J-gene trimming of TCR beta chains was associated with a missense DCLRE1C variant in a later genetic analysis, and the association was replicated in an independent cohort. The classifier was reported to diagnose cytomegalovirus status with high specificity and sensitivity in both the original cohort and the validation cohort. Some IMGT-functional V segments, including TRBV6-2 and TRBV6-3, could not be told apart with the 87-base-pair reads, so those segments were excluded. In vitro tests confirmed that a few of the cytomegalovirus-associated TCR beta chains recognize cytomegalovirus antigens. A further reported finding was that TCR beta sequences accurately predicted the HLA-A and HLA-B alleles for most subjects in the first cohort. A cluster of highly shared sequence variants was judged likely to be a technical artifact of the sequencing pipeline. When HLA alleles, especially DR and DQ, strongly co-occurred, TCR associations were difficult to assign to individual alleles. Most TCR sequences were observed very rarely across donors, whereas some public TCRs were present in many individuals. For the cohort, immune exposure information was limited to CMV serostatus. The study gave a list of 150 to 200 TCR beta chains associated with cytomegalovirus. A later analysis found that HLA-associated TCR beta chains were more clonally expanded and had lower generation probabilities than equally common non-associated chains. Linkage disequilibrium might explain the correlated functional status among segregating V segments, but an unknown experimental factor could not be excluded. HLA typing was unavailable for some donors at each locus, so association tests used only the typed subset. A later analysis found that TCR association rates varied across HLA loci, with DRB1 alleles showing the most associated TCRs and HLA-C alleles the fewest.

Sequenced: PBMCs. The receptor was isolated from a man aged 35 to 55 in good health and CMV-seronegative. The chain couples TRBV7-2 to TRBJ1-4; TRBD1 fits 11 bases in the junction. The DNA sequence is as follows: TGTGCCAGCAACTTCGGGACAGGGGGGGAAAAACTGTTTTTT. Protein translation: CASNFGTGGEKLFF.